The rows below give T cell receptor beta chains drawn from one sample of a study of CD8 T cells in ankylosing spondylitis. TCRdb reanalysed the 5' RACE reads using MiXCR and keeps one entry per CDR3 protein. The repertoire has 200,000 to 250,000 distinct CDR3 sequences, roughly 25% of them found once; the top ten carry about 7%. Material for sequencing was blood, either unsorted or a sorted T cell fraction (not recorded which). The origin of the receptors is a male donor with ankylosing spondylitis or in good health (not recorded which). Each CDR3 is given without its conserved first and last residue. The order of the fields is CDR3 length, V gene, J gene, CDR3 protein.

11,TRBV29-1,TRBJ2-3,SVGGGVRDTQY
12,TRBV7-2,TRBJ2-1,ASSFGTSHNEQF
11,TRBV11-2,TRBJ2-4,ASSLEPKNIQY
12,TRBV4-3,TRBJ1-4,ASSQEWQSEKLF
15,TRBV9,TRBJ2-2,ASSVGGLAGSTGELF
12,TRBV29-1,TRBJ1-1,SVDWLSSRTEAF
12,TRBV29-1,TRBJ1-5,SVGGSPSDQPQH
10,TRBV29-1,TRBJ2-4,SVTPGENIQY
14,TRBV4-2,TRBJ2-1,ASSQEGRGGYNEQF
12,TRBV12-3/TRBV12-4,TRBJ1-1,ASSFGHANTEAF
10,TRBV7-2,TRBJ2-1,ASRPAGIEQF
13,TRBV7-8,TRBJ1-5,ASSYGTGVSQPQH
13,TRBV29-1,TRBJ2-5,SVGLWTAIRWNQY
14,TRBV7-9,TRBJ2-2,ASSPPTSGRFGELF
13,TRBV5-6,TRBJ1-2,ASSLIVGEGYGYT
12,TRBV6-2/TRBV6-3,TRBJ1-5,ASSYLAGNQPQH
14,TRBV9,TRBJ2-3,ASSVAPGTTTDTQY
11,TRBV10-3,TRBJ2-1,ATSDRVRHEQF
13,TRBV20-1,TRBJ2-7,SARSSHEAGGEQY
10,TRBV10-3,TRBJ1-1,AISPDGTEAF
13,TRBV20-1,TRBJ2-7,SARAPHSGFSEQY
14,TRBV3-1,TRBJ2-3,ASSLEAGLGTDTQY
17,TRBV7-3,TRBJ2-1,ASSLTSGLAGVGYNEQF
12,TRBV15,TRBJ2-7,ATSRDQSSYEQY
14,TRBV5-1,TRBJ2-3,ASSSWTSGNTDTQY
13,TRBV20-1,TRBJ2-1,SARDPGRQYNEQF
12,TRBV7-2,TRBJ2-7,ASSLEYSSYEQY
12,TRBV12-5,TRBJ2-7,ALGTSGRPQEQY
10,TRBV29-1,TRBJ2-5,SVVTGQETQY
15,TRBV6-1,TRBJ1-6,ASSETQGASYNSPLH
12,TRBV12-3/TRBV12-4,TRBJ2-5,ASSLGSHQETQY
10,TRBV12-3/TRBV12-4,TRBJ2-7,ASRAGYGGQY
11,TRBV14,TRBJ2-3,ASSAQVGDTQY
13,TRBV5-1,TRBJ2-5,ASSLPLAAQETQY
12,TRBV20-1,TRBJ2-4,SARFGGRASFQY
11,TRBV3-1,TRBJ2-7,ASSQVGGGEQY
13,TRBV5-5,TRBJ2-7,ASSLGFGRDYEQY
12,TRBV21-1,TRBJ2-5,ASSKGGQQETQY
11,TRBV12-3/TRBV12-4,TRBJ2-1,ASSAGTWNEQF
14,TRBV29-1,TRBJ1-1,SVENSGPRPNTEAF
10,TRBV12-3/TRBV12-4,TRBJ1-2,ASYGARGSYT
13,TRBV12-3/TRBV12-4,TRBJ2-1,ASSLWTSGRNEQF
14,TRBV7-2,TRBJ2-2,ASSRGGAVNTGELF
10,TRBV29-1,TRBJ1-1,SVGQGVWGAF
13,TRBV29-1,TRBJ2-1,SVNGAGGPGDEQF